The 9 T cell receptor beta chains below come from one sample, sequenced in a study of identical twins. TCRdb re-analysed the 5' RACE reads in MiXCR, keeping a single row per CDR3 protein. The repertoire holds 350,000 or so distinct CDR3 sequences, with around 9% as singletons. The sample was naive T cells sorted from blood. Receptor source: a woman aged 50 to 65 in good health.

CDR3 nucleotides: TGTGCCAGCAGTGTTAAGGGCTTTGGCACTGAAGCTTTCTTT. Translation gives CASSVKGFGTEAFF. The rearrangement links TRBV6-5 to TRBJ1-1; D unclear. V shed 5 bases and J shed 4 bases, with 14 bases lying between them. CDR3 size: 14 residues. Germline V gives CDR1 MNHEY, CDR2 SVGAGI.

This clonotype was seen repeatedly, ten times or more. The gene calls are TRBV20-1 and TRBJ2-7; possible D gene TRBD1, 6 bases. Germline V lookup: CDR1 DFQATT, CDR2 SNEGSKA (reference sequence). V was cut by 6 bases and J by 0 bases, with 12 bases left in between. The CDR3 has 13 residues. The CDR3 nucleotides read TGCAGTGCCGAGGCGGACAGCTCCTACGAGCAGTACTTC. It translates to CSAEADSSYEQYF.

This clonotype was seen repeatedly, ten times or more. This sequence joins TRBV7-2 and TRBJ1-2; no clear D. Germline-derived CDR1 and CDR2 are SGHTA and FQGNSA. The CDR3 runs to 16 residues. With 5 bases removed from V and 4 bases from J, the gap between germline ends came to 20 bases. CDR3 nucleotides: TGTGCCAGCAGCCCCGGGATGTGGGCTGCTTCCTATGGCTACACCTTC. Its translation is CASSPGMWAASYGYTF.

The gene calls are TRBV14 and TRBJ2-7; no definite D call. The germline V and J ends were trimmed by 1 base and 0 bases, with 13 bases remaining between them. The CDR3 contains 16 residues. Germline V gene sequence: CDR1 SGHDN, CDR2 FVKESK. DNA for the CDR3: TGTGCCAGCAGCCAAGCATGGACCCCGAGCTCCTACGAGCAGTACTTC. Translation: CASSQAWTPSSYEQYF.

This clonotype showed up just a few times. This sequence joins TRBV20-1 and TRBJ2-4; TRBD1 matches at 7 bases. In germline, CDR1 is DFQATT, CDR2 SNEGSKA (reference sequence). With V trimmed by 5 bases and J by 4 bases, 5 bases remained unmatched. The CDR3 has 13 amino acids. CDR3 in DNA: TGCAGTGCTGTAAAACAGGGGAAAAACATTCAGTACTTC. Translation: CSAVKQGKNIQYF.

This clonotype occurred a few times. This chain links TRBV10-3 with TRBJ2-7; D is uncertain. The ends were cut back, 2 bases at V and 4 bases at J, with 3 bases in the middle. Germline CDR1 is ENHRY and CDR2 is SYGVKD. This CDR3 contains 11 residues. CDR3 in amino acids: CAISEGYEQYV. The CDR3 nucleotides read TGTGCCATCAGTGAGGGGTACGAGCAGTACGTC.

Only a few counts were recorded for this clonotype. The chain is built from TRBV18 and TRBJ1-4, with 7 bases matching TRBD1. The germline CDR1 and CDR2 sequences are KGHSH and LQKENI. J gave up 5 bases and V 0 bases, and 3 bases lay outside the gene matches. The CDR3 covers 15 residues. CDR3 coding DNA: TGTGCCAGCTCACCACCGAGGACAGGAAATGAAAAACTGTTTTTT. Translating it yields CASSPPRTGNEKLFF.

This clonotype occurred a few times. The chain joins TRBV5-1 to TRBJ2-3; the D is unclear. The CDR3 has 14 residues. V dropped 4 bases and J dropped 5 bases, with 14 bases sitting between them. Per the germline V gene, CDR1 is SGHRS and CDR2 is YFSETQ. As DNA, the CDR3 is TGCGCCAGCAGCCCGACCGGGCCCATAGATACGCAGTATTTT. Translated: CASSPTGPIDTQYF. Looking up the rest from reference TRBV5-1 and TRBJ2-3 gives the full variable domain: KAGVTQTPRYLIKTRGQQVTLSCSPISGHRSVSWYQQTPGQGLQFLFEYFSETQRNKGNFPGRFSGRQFSNSRSEMNVSTLELGDSALYLCASSPTGPIDTQYFGPGTRLTVL.

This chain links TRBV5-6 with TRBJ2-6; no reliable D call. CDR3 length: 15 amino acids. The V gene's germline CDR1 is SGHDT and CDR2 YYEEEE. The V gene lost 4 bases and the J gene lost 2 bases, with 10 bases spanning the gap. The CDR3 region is CASSEAGAGANVLTF. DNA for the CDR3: TGTGCCAGCAGCGAGGCAGGCGCTGGGGCCAACGTCCTGACTTTC.